The T cell receptor (beta chain) under discussion was sequenced for a study of blood T cell repertoires in COVID-19. TCRdb's table, derived via immunoSEQ multiplex PCR, lists solely in-frame clones and lacks some. The sample holds 150,000 to 190,000 clones, 75% to 90% seen once. V shed 7 bases and J 10 bases; nucleotides not matched to a gene: 10. Per germline, CDR1 MGHRA and CDR2 YSYEKL. This CDR3 is built from 14 residues. The sequenced sample was peripheral blood. The receptor was isolated from a woman aged 40 to 49 with acute or convalescent COVID-19. The chain is built from TRBV4-1 and TRBJ1-1; 12 nucleotides agree with TRBD1. The chain's CDR3 is CASNSGQGARGAFF. CDR3 coding DNA: TGCGCCAGCAATTCGGGACAGGGGGCAAGAGGAGCTTTCTTT.